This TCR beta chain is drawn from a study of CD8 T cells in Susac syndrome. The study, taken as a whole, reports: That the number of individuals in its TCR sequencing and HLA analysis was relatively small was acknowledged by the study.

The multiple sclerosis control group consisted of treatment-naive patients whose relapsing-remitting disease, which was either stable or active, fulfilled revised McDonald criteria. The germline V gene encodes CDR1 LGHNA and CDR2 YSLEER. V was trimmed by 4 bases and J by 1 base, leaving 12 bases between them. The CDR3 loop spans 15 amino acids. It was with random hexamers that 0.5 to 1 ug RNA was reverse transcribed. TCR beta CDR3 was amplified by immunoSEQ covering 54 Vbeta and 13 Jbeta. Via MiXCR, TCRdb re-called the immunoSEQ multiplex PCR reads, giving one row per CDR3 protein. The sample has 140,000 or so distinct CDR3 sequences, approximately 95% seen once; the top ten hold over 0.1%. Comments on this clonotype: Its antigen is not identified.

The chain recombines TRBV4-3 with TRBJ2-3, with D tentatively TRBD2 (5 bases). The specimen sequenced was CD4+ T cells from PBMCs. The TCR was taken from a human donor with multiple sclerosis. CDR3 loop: CASSLERWGTDTQYF. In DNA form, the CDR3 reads TGCGCCAGCAGCCTAGAGCGGTGGGGCACAGATACGCAGTATTTT.